Here is one T cell receptor beta chain with its context. This clonotype was counted between two and nine times. It lacks a known antigen. There are no base qualities to consult, and no much larger clone falls within one base. The sample belongs to a study of patients and donors after allogeneic stem cell transplantation (dated by TCRdb to the early 2020s). The CDR3, from cysteine to phenylalanine, totals 15 residues. Here the CDR3 DNA is all that survives: 45 bases in frame from base 1. V lost 4 bases and J lost 5 bases, and the count of bases not matched to a germline gene is 4. According to the germline V gene, CDR1 reads MNHNS and CDR2 reads SASEGT. Library prep was done by RT-PCR. Data came from a NextSeq 550. The public reads were run again by TCRdb, first through fastp at Q25 and then through MiXCR, and only productive beta chains were kept. Rows matching on CDR3 protein sequence are summarized as one entry with the most common DNA and genes. The sample contains 800,000 to 1,000,000 distinct CDR3 sequences, approximately 18% of them found a single time. The ten largest clones take up under 6.5% of the sample.

Rearrangement joined TRBV6-1 to TRBJ2-1, with 11 central nucleotides matching TRBD2. The clonotype comes from a human donor who was either an allogeneic HSCT recipient or a stem cell or donor lymphocyte infusion donor (not recorded which). It is not recorded whose cells these are; they may come from a transplant donor. The source material was blood, either unsorted or a sorted T cell fraction (not recorded which). The CDR3 is CASSGTSGGNNEQFF. At the DNA level, the sequence is TGTGCCAGCAGTGGAACTAGCGGGGGTAACAATGAGCAGTTCTTC.